One and the same sample provided the 22 T cell receptor beta chains below, sequenced in a study of cytomegalovirus exposure and HLA in healthy donors (dated by TCRdb to 2016 to 2017). The method was the immunoSEQ multiplex PCR assay. A mixture of 60 forward primers for TCR Vbeta segments and 13 reverse primers for TCR Jbeta segments was used in the multiplex PCR. This is the immuneACCESS table as TCRdb keeps it, with only in-frame sequences that have V and J called. A part of the clones is gone; compared with another copy, unresolved V genes explain less than half, and the rest is unexplained. The sample has some 110,000 clones on record, 55% to 75% of them singletons. Jointly, the top ten make up roughly 8.7% of the sample. Material: PBMCs. These receptors were obtained from a young man in good health and CMV-seropositive.

The J gene is TRBJ1-1, the V gene TRBV7-9; D may be TRBD1 (5 bases). From germline, CDR1 is SEHNR and CDR2 FQNEAQ (reference sequence). CDR3 length: 18 residues. Trimming took off 5 bases at V and 3 bases at J, with 25 bases between the two ends. The CDR3 DNA sequence: TGTGCCAGCAGCCATCCACAGAACCCTCAGGGTCGGGACACTGAAGCTTTCTTT. Translation gives CASSHPQNPQGRDTEAFF. Full variable domain (remainder filled in from reference TRBV7-9 and TRBJ1-1): DTGVSQNPRHKITKRGQNVTFRCDPISEHNRLYWYRQTLGQGPEFLTYFQNEAQLEKSRLLSDRFSAERPKGSFSTLEIQRTEQGDSAMYLCASSHPQNPQGRDTEAFFGQGTRLTVV.

CDR3 DNA: TGCAGCGTTGAAGATCCCCCAGGGGTGGATACGCAGTATTTT. Translating it yields CSVEDPPGVDTQYF. The rearrangement uses TRBV29-1 and TRBJ2-3; perhaps TRBD1 as D (6 bases). The CDR3 length is 14 residues. V was clipped by 0 bases and J by 6 bases, with 13 bases between them. Germline assignment: CDR1 SQVTM and CDR2 ANQGSEA.

This clone was counted a few times. The V and J genes are TRBV7-6 and TRBJ2-3, with 9 bases matching TRBD2. The CDR3 covers 18 residues. The V gene's germline CDR1 is SGHVS and CDR2 FNYEAQ. V lost 3 bases and J lost 4; bases outside the gene matches: 14. The CDR3 is CASSFPPGRGGPPDTQYF. In DNA form, the CDR3 reads TGTGCCAGCAGCTTCCCCCCCGGGCGGGGGGGCCCCCCAGATACGCAGTATTTT. Combining the CDR3 with reference TRBV7-6 and TRBJ2-3 gives the whole variable domain GAGVSQSPRYKVTKRGQDVALRCDPISGHVSLYWYRQALGQGPEFLTYFNYEAQQDKSGLPNDRFSAERPEGSISTLTIQRTEQRDSAMYRCASSFPPGRGGPPDTQYFGPGTRLTVL.

The sample holds a few counts of this clone. The chain uses TRBV5-4 and TRBJ1-1; TRBD1 matches at 8 bases. Germline V gene data show CDR1 as SGHNT and CDR2 as YYREEE (reference sequence). Germline trimming cut 1 base from V and 1 base from J; bases unmatched to any gene: 6. There are 16 residues in the CDR3. CDR3 residues: CASSLRYGQGNTEAFF. In DNA, the CDR3 is TGTGCCAGCAGCTTGCGGTACGGACAGGGGAACACTGAAGCTTTCTTT. Together with reference TRBV5-4 and TRBJ1-1, the CDR3 gives the full variable domain: ETGVTQSPTHLIKTRGQQVTLRCSSQSGHNTVSWYQQALGQGPQFIFQYYREEENGRGNFPPRFSGLQFPNYSSELNVNALELDDSALYLCASSLRYGQGNTEAFFGQGTRLTVV.

The chain recombines TRBV6-1 with TRBJ1-1; no reliable D call. The CDR3 has 13 residues. Trimming removed 2 bases at V and 3 bases at J, with 7 bases between. Germline values: CDR1 MNHNS, CDR2 SASEGT. CDR3 in amino acids: CASSEHRDTEAFF. The CDR3 DNA sequence: TGTGCCAGCAGTGAACATCGAGACACTGAAGCTTTCTTT.

This chain joins TRBV5-1 and TRBJ2-3, with TRBD1 matching over 7 bases. V dropped 4 bases and J dropped 1; count of bases not matched to a gene: 9. CDR3 length equals 16 residues. CDR1 is SGHRS and CDR2 is YFSETQ in the germline V gene. CDR3 bases: TGCGCCAGCAGCCTTGGGACAGACTTCCGCACAGATACGCAGTATTTT. Translating it yields CASSLGTDFRTDTQYF.

J is TRBJ2-3 and V is TRBV4-1, with 12 bases fitting TRBD2. The germline gives CDR1 MGHRA, CDR2 YSYEKL. This CDR3 is 17 amino acids long. V lost 1 base, J lost 5 bases, and 7 bases stayed unmatched. The CDR3 DNA sequence: TGCGCCAGCAGCCAAGGTACTAGCGGGGGGCTTGGAGATACGCAGTATTTT. It specifies CASSQGTSGGLGDTQYF.

The chain carries TRBV18 and TRBJ1-2, with 9 bases fitting TRBD1. The CDR3 covers 18 residues. The V segment lost 0 bases and the J segment 4 bases; nucleotides outside the gene matches: 12. From germline, CDR1 is KGHSH and CDR2 LQKENI. The CDR3 is CASSPPQTLGQGLYGYTF. The CDR3 nucleotides are TGTGCCAGCTCACCACCTCAGACCCTCGGACAGGGGCTCTATGGCTACACCTTC.

This clone has a handful of counts. This chain joins TRBV6-5 and TRBJ2-7; D is unresolved. From germline, CDR1 is MNHEY and CDR2 SVGAGI. CDR3 length: 11 residues. V lost 4 bases, J lost 3 bases, and 4 bases lay in between. This CDR3 is CASSSLYEQYF. The CDR3 region has the DNA TGTGCCAGCAGTTCCCTCTACGAGCAGTACTTC.

This clone was seen only once. The rearrangement links TRBV7-9 to TRBJ1-2; D unclear. The CDR3 has 15 amino acids. The germline V gene has CDR1 SEHNR and CDR2 FQNEAQ (reference sequence). Trimming removed 1 base at V and 4 bases at J, with 13 bases between. CDR3 region: CASSLGRDPIYGYTF. Here the CDR3 DNA reads TGTGCCAGCAGCTTAGGCCGGGATCCAATCTATGGCTACACCTTC.

This clone was recorded a few times. V and J are TRBV12-5 and TRBJ1-2, with unresolved D. Germline V gene sequence: CDR1 LGHNT, CDR2 FRNRAP. The V end was cut by 2 bases, the J end by 3 bases, with 13 bases between. This CDR3 region has 15 residues. The CDR3 DNA reads TGTGCTAGTGGTTTGCCCCGAGGACTGTACTATGGCTACACCTTC. Translating gives CASGLPRGLYYGYTF.

This clone was detected only a few times. The chain uses TRBV2 and TRBJ2-1, with D tentatively TRBD2 (6 bases). Germline V CDR1 and CDR2: SNHLY, FYNNEI. The CDR3 extends over 15 amino acids. V was shortened by 6 bases and J by 12 bases, with 24 bases between the two germline ends. CDR3 DNA: TGTGCCAGCAGCGCAGAAGGGCGGGCTGGGGGAGGGCAGTTCTTC. Translation gives CASSAEGRAGGGQFF.

This sequence joins TRBV5-1 and TRBJ1-6; TRBD1 is a possible D gene (5 bases). This CDR3 contains 15 residues. Looked up from germline, CDR1 is SGHRS and CDR2 is YFSETQ. V lost 4 bases, J lost 10 bases, and 18 bases lay in between. The CDR3 region has the DNA TGCGCCAGCAGCATAGGGACTGCCCTCGGCTCACCCCTCCACTTT. This codes for CASSIGTALGSPLHF.

The chain recombines TRBV19 with TRBJ2-1; TRBD2 agrees at 8 bases. The length of the CDR3 is 16 residues. Germline V gene lookup returns CDR1 LNHDA and CDR2 SQIVND (reference sequence). Trimming removed 6 bases from V and 1 base from J; junction bases left unmatched: 8. CDR3 sequence reads: CASRKAGVRSYNEQFF. The CDR3 bases are TGTGCCAGTAGGAAAGCGGGAGTGAGGTCCTACAATGAGCAGTTCTTC.

The rearrangement links TRBV6-1 to TRBJ2-1, with 9 bases aligning to TRBD2. This CDR3 comprises 15 residues. Germline V CDR1 and CDR2: MNHNS, SASEGT. V shed 7 bases, J shed 9 bases, and the junction held 13 bases outside the gene matches. The CDR3 region has the DNA TGTGCCAGCAACCCAGATAGCGGGAGCTTTCTTGAGCAGTTCTTC. This gives the protein CASNPDSGSFLEQFF.

This chain links TRBV19 with TRBJ2-1; 10 nucleotides agree with TRBD1. The V gene end was trimmed by 10 bases and the J gene end by 6 bases; junction bases not matched to a gene: 9. CDR3 size: 14 residues. In germline, CDR1 is LNHDA, CDR2 SQIVND (reference sequence). The DNA of the CDR3 is TGTGCCACCTCCGAGACAGGGGGCGGCAATGAGCAGTTCTTC. This encodes CATSETGGGNEQFF.

The J gene is TRBJ2-3, the V gene TRBV18; D gene uncertain. Between the trimmed V and J ends, which lost 1 base and 2 bases, there was a span of 7 bases. This CDR3 is 14 amino acids long. In germline, CDR1 is KGHSH, CDR2 LQKENI. CDR3 in DNA: TGTGCCAGCTCACCACTCATCATCACAGATACGCAGTATTTT. Translation: CASSPLIITDTQYF.

The chain joins TRBV9 to TRBJ1-1; D is perhaps TRBD1 (6 bases). Germline loops: CDR1 SGDLS, CDR2 YYNGEE. The CDR3 is 15 residues long. Trimming removed 4 bases at V and 0 bases at J, with 13 bases between. CDR3 in DNA: TGTGCCAGCAGCCCACACAGGGACATGAACACTGAAGCTTTCTTT. Amino acids: CASSPHRDMNTEAFF.

The sample holds a few counts of this clone. The gene calls are TRBV5-6 and TRBJ1-1; D is uncertain. Between the trimmed V and J ends, which lost 4 bases and 0 bases, there was a span of 16 bases. Per germline, CDR1 SGHDT and CDR2 YYEEEE. The CDR3 is 16 amino acids. CDR3 sequence (DNA): TGTGCCAGCAGCCGCGAAGGGTGGAGGATGAACACTGAAGCTTTCTTT. It yields the protein CASSREGWRMNTEAFF. Together with reference TRBV5-6 and TRBJ1-1, the CDR3 gives the full variable domain: DAGVTQSPTHLIKTRGQQVTLRCSPKSGHDTVSWYQQALGQGPQFIFQYYEEEERQRGNFPDRFSGHQFPNYSSELNVNALLLGDSALYLCASSREGWRMNTEAFFGQGTRLTVV.

This sequence joins TRBV6-5 and TRBJ1-1; D unclear. This CDR3 spans 14 amino acids. Trimming shortened V by 1 base and J by 6 bases, and 12 bases separated the two germline ends. CDR1 and CDR2 (germline): MNHEY, SVGAGI. The CDR3 region is CASSYYLEAAEAFF. For the CDR3, the DNA is TGTGCCAGCAGTTACTATCTTGAGGCGGCTGAAGCTTTCTTT.

The gene calls are TRBV6-5 and TRBJ2-1; TRBD2 matches 8 bases. There are 16 residues in the CDR3. Germline values: CDR1 MNHEY, CDR2 SVGAGI. Trimming at V came to 0 bases and at J to 6 bases, leaving 7 bases not matched to a gene. CDR3 in DNA: TGTGCCAGCAGTTACTCCAGCCAGCGGGGGATCAATGAGCAGTTCTTC. It translates to CASSYSSQRGINEQFF.

The J gene is TRBJ2-4, the V gene TRBV21-1; TRBD2, the table's D call, lacks a check against the DNA. TRBV21-1 is termed a pseudogene. CDR3 size: 13 residues. The CDR3 spells CASSLGLARIQYF. The CDR3 DNA is TGTGCCAGCAGCCTAGGACTAGCACGCATTCAGTACTTC.